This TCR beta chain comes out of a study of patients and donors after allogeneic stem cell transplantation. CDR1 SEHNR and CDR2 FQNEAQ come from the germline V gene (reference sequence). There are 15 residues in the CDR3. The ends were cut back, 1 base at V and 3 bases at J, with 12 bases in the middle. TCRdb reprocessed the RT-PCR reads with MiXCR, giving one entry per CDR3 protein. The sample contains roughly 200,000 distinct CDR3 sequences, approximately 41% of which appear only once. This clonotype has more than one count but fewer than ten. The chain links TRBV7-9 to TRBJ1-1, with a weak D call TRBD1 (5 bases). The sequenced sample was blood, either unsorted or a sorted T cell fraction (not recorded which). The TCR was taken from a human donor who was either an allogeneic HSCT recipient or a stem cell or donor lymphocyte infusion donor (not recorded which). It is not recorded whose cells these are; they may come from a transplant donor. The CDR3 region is CASSLDRDLDTEAFF. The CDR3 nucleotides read TGTGCCAGCAGCTTAGACCGGGACTTGGACACTGAAGCTTTCTTT.